The next 28 T cell receptor beta chains were all read from a single sample in a study of shared clonotypes between healthy human individuals (dated by TCRdb to 2020 to 2021). The method behind the library was the immunoSEQ multiplex PCR assay. In its TCRdb copy, this immuneACCESS table keeps in-frame sequences only and misses some clones. Where compared with another copy, unresolved V genes explain less than half of these, and the others have no known cause. This sample lists about 1.5 million clones; roughly 95% were detected once. Clones ranked in the top ten supply roughly 1.1% of the sample. Sequencing was done on a sample of naive CD4+ T cells sorted from blood. Explained via the paper, the cell subset or site label denotes: CD45RA+ positively selected. The receptors originated from a man aged 25 to 40 in good health.

This chain links TRBV7-9 with TRBJ2-5; 7 bases agree with TRBD1. V gave up 5 bases and J gave up 5 bases; unmatched junction bases: 14. The CDR3 is 16 residues long. Germline-derived CDR1 and CDR2 are SEHNR and FQNEAQ (reference sequence). This CDR3 reads CASSTPLGGPGETQYF. The CDR3 DNA reads TGTGCCAGCAGCACCCCATTAGGGGGCCCAGGCGAGACCCAGTACTTC.

The rearrangement uses TRBV28 and TRBJ2-1; 15 bases agree with TRBD2. CDR1 and CDR2 (germline): MDHEN, SYDVKM. J was trimmed by 7 bases and V by 7 bases; bases with no gene match: 11. The CDR3 covers 17 residues. The DNA for the CDR3 is TGTGCCAGCACCAGAGGACTAGCGGGAGGGCCGGGTAATGAGCAGTTCTTC. Residues: CASTRGLAGGPGNEQFF.

This chain connects TRBV28 to TRBJ1-1; tentative D call: TRBD1 (5 bases). The CDR3 length is 13 residues. The V and J ends lost 2 bases and 4 bases respectively, with 8 bases between them. From germline, CDR1 is MDHEN and CDR2 SYDVKM. The CDR3 protein is CASSLAGSTEAFF. CDR3 nucleotide sequence: TGTGCCAGCAGTTTAGCAGGGTCCACTGAAGCTTTCTTT.

The rearrangement uses TRBV6-1 and TRBJ2-3; D is possibly TRBD2 (6 bases). Germline values: CDR1 MNHNS, CDR2 SASEGT. The CDR3 sequence is 13 residues long. Trimming took off 3 bases at V and 9 bases at J, with 13 bases between the two ends. The CDR3 DNA sequence: TGTGCCAGCAGTGACATTTCGGGGGTGACGCAGTATTTT. Translation gives CASSDISGVTQYF.

V gene TRBV28 combines with J gene TRBJ2-7; 7 nucleotides match TRBD2. Germline V CDR1 and CDR2: MDHEN, SYDVKM. This CDR3 is 14 amino acids long. The V gene end was trimmed by 8 bases and the J gene end by 0 bases; junction bases not matched to a gene: 7. The CDR3 sequence: CASWGGTFSYEQYF. CDR3 DNA sequence: TGTGCCAGCTGGGGAGGGACGTTCTCCTACGAGCAGTACTTC. Full variable domain (missing parts from reference TRBV28 and TRBJ2-7): DVKVTQSSRYLVKRTGEKVFLECVQDMDHENMFWYRQDPGLGLRLIYFSYDVKMKEKGDIPEGYSVSREKKERFSLILESASTNQTSMYLCASWGGTFSYEQYFGPGTRLTVT.

This clone appeared once. This chain connects TRBV30 to TRBJ1-4, with D possibly TRBD1 on 5 matching bases. V gave up 2 bases and J gave up 7 bases, with 14 bases separating them. The CDR3 contains 14 residues. Germline CDR1 and CDR2: GTSNPN and SVGIG (reference sequence). DNA for the CDR3: TGTGCCTGGAGTCCCGGGAGGGGTGGTGAAAAACTGTTTTTT. Its protein is CAWSPGRGGEKLFF. The variable domain in full, completed from reference TRBV30 and TRBJ1-4, reads SQTIHQWPATLVQPVGSPLSLECTVEGTSNPNLYWYRQAAGRGLQLLFYSVGIGQISSEVPQNLSASRPQDRQFILSSKKLLLSDSGFYLCAWSPGRGGEKLFFGSGTQLSVL.

The genes are TRBV18 and TRBJ2-3, with unresolved D. The CDR3 runs 13 residues. The V gene's germline CDR1 is KGHSH and CDR2 LQKENI. V was cut by 2 bases and J by 4 bases, with 7 bases left in between. The chain's CDR3 is CASSPISADTQYF. CDR3 DNA sequence: TGTGCCAGCTCACCAATCAGTGCAGATACGCAGTATTTT.

The rearrangement joins TRBV5-4 to TRBJ2-3, with a possible D match to TRBD2 (5 bases). Germline CDR1 and CDR2: SGHNT and YYREEE (reference sequence). The CDR3 has 11 amino acids. V was cut by 4 bases and J by 8 bases, with 8 bases left in between. CDR3 residues: CASSTAGTQYF. The CDR3, as DNA: TGTGCCAGCAGCACCGCGGGTACGCAGTATTTT. The full variable domain, its missing parts supplied by reference TRBV5-4 and TRBJ2-3, is ETGVTQSPTHLIKTRGQQVTLRCSSQSGHNTVSWYQQALGQGPQFIFQYYREEENGRGNFPPRFSGLQFPNYSSELNVNALELDDSALYLCASSTAGTQYFGPGTRLTVL.

V gene TRBV7-9 combines with J gene TRBJ2-1; possible D gene TRBD2, 5 bases. The germline V and J ends were trimmed by 6 bases and 8 bases, with 17 bases remaining between them. Germline V gene data show CDR1 as SEHNR and CDR2 as FQNEAQ (reference sequence). The CDR3 runs to 14 residues. The chain's CDR3 is CASRQALLVDEQFF. In DNA form, the CDR3 reads TGTGCCAGCAGACAAGCCTTACTAGTCGATGAGCAGTTCTTC.

About this clone: Other DNA sequences in this specimen translate into the identical CDR3. The J gene is TRBJ2-5, the V gene TRBV5-4, with TRBD2 as a possible D gene (6 bases). Germline V gene data show CDR1 as SGHNT and CDR2 as YYREEE (reference sequence). The CDR3 spans 15 residues. Deletions cut 4 bases from V and 1 base from J, with 14 bases between. The DNA for the CDR3 is TGTGCCAGCAGCCTAAAAGCGGGCCTCCAAGAGACCCAGTACTTC. This translates into CASSLKAGLQETQYF.

This clone was found once. The chain has TRBV7-2 and TRBJ2-5, with 13 bases that match TRBD2. With V trimmed by 4 bases and J by 5 bases, 4 bases remained unmatched. CDR3 length equals 15 residues. Per the germline V gene, CDR1 is SGHTA and CDR2 is FQGNSA. In nucleotides, the CDR3 is TGTGCCAGCAGCTGGACTAGCGGGAGTGGGGAGACCCAGTACTTC. This encodes CASSWTSGSGETQYF.

V usage is TRBV5-5 and J usage is TRBJ1-5; the D is unclear. The CDR3 loop spans 13 amino acids. The V end lost 4 bases, the J end lost 3 bases, and 8 bases lay between the germline ends. Germline-derived CDR1 and CDR2 are SGHKS and YYEKEE (reference sequence). The CDR3 spells CASSLGYNQPQHF. The CDR3 DNA sequence: TGTGCCAGCAGCCTGGGGTACAATCAGCCCCAGCATTTT.

The rearrangement uses TRBV5-4 and TRBJ2-3, with 7 bases matching TRBD1. Germline trimming cut 4 bases from V and 0 bases from J; bases unmatched to any gene: 5. Germline V gene data show CDR1 as SGHNT and CDR2 as YYREEE (reference sequence). The CDR3 loop spans 15 amino acids. CDR3 residues: CASSPPTGSTDTQYF. CDR3 sequence (DNA): TGTGCCAGCAGCCCCCCGACAGGGAGCACAGATACGCAGTATTTT.

The chain couples TRBV5-1 to TRBJ1-4; a weak D match, TRBD1 (5 bases). The germline CDR1 and CDR2 sequences are SGHRS and YFSETQ. The CDR3 runs to 14 residues. V was clipped by 0 bases and J by 4 bases, with 7 bases between them. The CDR3 DNA follows: TGCGCCAGCAGCTTGGGGGACGTTAATGAAAAACTGTTTTTT. It codes for CASSLGDVNEKLFF. The full variable domain, completed using reference TRBV5-1 and TRBJ1-4, is KAGVTQTPRYLIKTRGQQVTLSCSPISGHRSVSWYQQTPGQGLQFLFEYFSETQRNKGNFPGRFSGRQFSNSRSEMNVSTLELGDSALYLCASSLGDVNEKLFFGSGTQLSVL.

This clone was seen just once. CDR3 coding DNA: TGTGCCAGCAGCCGGACACTGTACCAAGAGACCCAGTACTTC. It encodes CASSRTLYQETQYF. The genes are TRBV21-1 and TRBJ2-5; TRBD1, as called in the table, went unchecked against the DNA. TRBV21-1 corresponds to a pseudogene. The CDR3 extends over 14 amino acids.

About this clone: The sample contains more than one DNA sequence encoding this CDR3. The J gene is TRBJ1-1, the V gene TRBV9; D remains unclear. V dropped 2 bases and J dropped 2 bases, with 7 bases sitting between them. Germline CDR1 SGDLS, CDR2 YYNGEE. The CDR3 is 13 residues long. The CDR3 sequence is CASSVAPNTEAFF. DNA for the CDR3: TGTGCCAGCAGCGTGGCACCCAACACTGAAGCTTTCTTT.

J is TRBJ2-2 and V is TRBV30; 8 nucleotides match TRBD2. V shed 0 bases and J 6 bases; nucleotides not matched to a gene: 9. This CDR3 spans 16 amino acids. The germline V gene has CDR1 GTSNPN and CDR2 SVGIG (reference sequence). CDR3 DNA sequence: TGTGCCTGGAGTGTACTAAGCGGGAGTTTCGCCGGGGAGCTGTTTTTT. Its translation is CAWSVLSGSFAGELFF. Combining the CDR3 with reference TRBV30 and TRBJ2-2 gives the whole variable domain SQTIHQWPATLVQPVGSPLSLECTVEGTSNPNLYWYRQAAGRGLQLLFYSVGIGQISSEVPQNLSASRPQDRQFILSSKKLLLSDSGFYLCAWSVLSGSFAGELFFGEGSRLTVL.

The chain recombines TRBV11-2 with TRBJ2-7; D perhaps matches TRBD1 (6 bases). Germline V gene lookup returns CDR1 SGHAT and CDR2 FQNNGV. CDR3 size: 15 residues. V dropped 1 base and J dropped 3 bases, with 13 bases sitting between them. The CDR3 sequence is CASSLAGTPSYEQYF. DNA for the CDR3: TGTGCCAGCAGCTTAGCTGGGACACCAAGCTACGAGCAGTACTTC.

The chain combines TRBV11-2 with TRBJ2-7, with a weak D call TRBD1 (5 bases). V lost 4 bases, J lost 3 bases, and 13 bases lay in between. CDR3 length: 14 residues. From germline, CDR1 is SGHAT and CDR2 FQNNGV. Written as DNA, the CDR3 is TGTGCCAGCAGCTCCGAGAGACAGTTCTACGAGCAGTACTTC. Translating it yields CASSSERQFYEQYF.

The V and J genes are TRBV18 and TRBJ2-3; D possibly corresponds to TRBD2 (6 bases). The CDR3 sequence is 15 residues long. Germline values: CDR1 KGHSH, CDR2 LQKENI. The V and J ends lost 3 bases and 1 base respectively, with 11 bases between them. The CDR3 spells CASSPRGGGTDTQYF. CDR3 in DNA: TGTGCCAGCTCACCTCGGGGCGGGGGCACAGATACGCAGTATTTT.

V gene TRBV4-1 combines with J gene TRBJ2-3; D is uncertain. The ends were cut back, 3 bases at V and 6 bases at J, with 10 bases in the middle. Germline loops: CDR1 MGHRA, CDR2 YSYEKL. This CDR3 region has 13 residues. DNA of the CDR3: TGCGCCAGCAGCCATCCCGAGGCGGATACGCAGTATTTT. Translated, it gives CASSHPEADTQYF.

Only one count was recorded for this clone. V and J are TRBV28 and TRBJ1-2, with 9 positions matching TRBD1. CDR1 and CDR2 (germline): MDHEN, SYDVKM. The CDR3 runs 15 residues. The V gene end was trimmed by 5 bases and the J gene end by 4 bases; junction bases not matched to a gene: 8. The CDR3 nucleotides are TGTGCCAGCAGTATGGGACAGGGAGGATCCTATGGCTACACCTTC. It yields the protein CASSMGQGGSYGYTF.

This rearrangement joins TRBV7-2 to TRBJ1-2, with 9 positions matching TRBD1. The CDR3 is made up of 13 amino acids. Per the germline V gene, CDR1 is SGHTA and CDR2 is FQGNSA. V lost 4 bases, J lost 7 bases, and 4 bases stayed unmatched. The DNA for the CDR3 is TGTGCCAGCAGCTCCGGACAGGGGTTTGGCTACACCTTC. Translated, it gives CASSSGQGFGYTF.

The rearrangement uses TRBV19 and TRBJ1-5; D is unclear. V lost 1 base to trimming and J lost 0 bases, with 13 bases between them. Germline V gene lookup returns CDR1 LNHDA and CDR2 SQIVND (reference sequence). This CDR3 spans 17 amino acids. The chain's CDR3 is CASSIGYAYSSNQPQHF. Here the CDR3 DNA reads TGTGCCAGTAGTATAGGATATGCATATTCTAGCAATCAGCCCCAGCATTTT. The entire variable domain, with the rest obtained from reference TRBV19 and TRBJ1-5, is as follows: DGGITQSPKYLFRKEGQNVTLSCEQNLNHDAMYWYRQDPGQGLRLIYYSQIVNDFQKGDIAEGYSVSREKKESFPLTVTSAQKNPTAFYLCASSIGYAYSSNQPQHFGDGTRLSIL.

This rearrangement joins TRBV5-4 to TRBJ1-4, with D perhaps matching TRBD1 (5 bases). This CDR3 contains 13 residues. Trimming stripped 4 bases from V and 6 bases from J, with 10 bases between. Germline V gene lookup returns CDR1 SGHNT and CDR2 YYREEE (reference sequence). As DNA, the CDR3 is TGTGCCAGCAGCCTGGGGGTGGATGAAAAACTGTTTTTT. Encoded protein: CASSLGVDEKLFF.

The chain has TRBV7-2 and TRBJ2-1; a possible D gene is TRBD2 (6 bases). V was clipped by 5 bases and J by 3 bases, with 17 bases between them. The germline gives CDR1 SGHTA, CDR2 FQGNSA. The CDR3 is made up of 16 amino acids. The CDR3 here is CASSLRDSRYYNEQFF. The DNA for the CDR3 is TGTGCCAGCAGCCTTCGGGACTCCAGATACTACAATGAGCAGTTCTTC.

The gene calls are TRBV9 and TRBJ2-5; TRBD2 is a possible D gene (5 bases). The CDR3 totals 15 residues. Germline V gives CDR1 SGDLS, CDR2 YYNGEE. Trimming shortened V by 0 bases and J by 5 bases, and 14 bases separated the two germline ends. CDR3: CASSVGGKTGETQYF. CDR3 DNA: TGTGCCAGCAGCGTAGGAGGGAAGACTGGGGAGACCCAGTACTTC.

The chain recombines TRBV9 with TRBJ2-7, with TRBD1 matching over 10 bases. The CDR3 is 17 residues long. Trimming removed 3 bases from V and 1 base from J; junction bases left unmatched: 10. From germline, CDR1 is SGDLS and CDR2 YYNGEE. CDR3 sequence reads: CASSGETGTGVSYEQYF. CDR3 nucleotide sequence: TGTGCCAGCAGCGGAGAAACCGGGACAGGGGTTTCCTACGAGCAGTACTTC.